A selection of T cell receptor beta chains follows, all from one sample in a study of beta chain features in type 1 diabetes. Sequencing used immunoSEQ multiplex PCR; TCRdb keeps in-frame clones, though not all of them. The sample has 140,000 to 150,000 clones, under 60% seen once; the top ten hold over 0.4%. Material for sequencing was Tregs from blood. Receptor source: a man between 18 and 29 years old in good health. Each CDR3 is given with its conserved first and last residue. Each record gives: J gene, CDR3 length, V gene, clone size, D gene, CDR3 protein, CDR3 DNA. D genes are given only for firm matches. Only part of the rows carry a size: once, few, many, or a class if the clone is expanded.

TRBJ1-3,14,TRBV28,.,.,CASSLGRVRDTIYF,TGTGCCAGCAGTTTAGGGCGGGTTAGGGACACCATATATTTT
TRBJ2-3,14,TRBV7-2,few,.,CASSQGASTDTQYF,TGTGCCAGCAGCCAAGGGGCTAGCACAGATACGCAGTATTTT
TRBJ1-5,19,TRBV29-1,.,TRBD1,CSVERIGPQGLYSNQPQHF,TGCAGCGTTGAAAGAATAGGTCCACAGGGGTTATATAGCAATCAGCCCCAGCATTTT
TRBJ2-7,13,TRBV29-1,.,TRBD1,CSARHRGRNEQYF,TGCAGCGCAAGGCACAGGGGGAGGAACGAGCAGTACTTC
TRBJ2-7,14,TRBV29-1,.,TRBD1,CSVVDRGLSYEQYF,TGCAGCGTTGTGGACAGGGGGCTCTCCTACGAGCAGTACTTC
TRBJ2-7,14,TRBV5-1,.,TRBD1,CASSLGTGRYEQYF,TGCGCCAGCAGCTTGGGGACAGGGAGATACGAGCAGTACTTC
TRBJ1-2,12,TRBV9,once,.,CASSPYTGGYTF,TGTGCCAGCAGCCCTTATACGGGTGGCTACACCTTC
TRBJ2-7,15,TRBV19,.,TRBD1,CASSMETGVSYEQYF,TGTGCCAGTAGTATGGAAACAGGGGTTTCCTACGAGCAGTACTTC
TRBJ2-1,17,TRBV11-2,few,TRBD2,CASSLVLTSGLGNEQFF,TGTGCCAGCAGCTTAGTCCTCACTAGCGGGCTTGGGAATGAGCAGTTCTTC
TRBJ2-5,17,TRBV29-1,.,TRBD2,CSVEFLGRAVWGRTQYF,TGCAGCGTTGAATTCCTCGGGAGGGCCGTCTGGGGGAGGACCCAGTACTTC
TRBJ1-6,14,TRBV5-4,.,TRBD1,CASSFRGRGSPLHF,TGTGCCAGCAGCTTCAGGGGGCGCGGTTCACCCCTCCACTTT
TRBJ2-7,15,TRBV28,.,TRBD1,CASSLATGGRNEQYF,TGTGCCAGCAGTTTAGCGACAGGGGGCAGGAACGAGCAGTACTTC
TRBJ2-1,17,TRBV5-4,.,TRBD2,CASSRDPSGSSYNEQFF,TGTGCCAGCAGCCGTGACCCTAGCGGAAGCTCCTACAATGAGCAGTTCTTC
TRBJ2-1,18,TRBV4-2,few,TRBD2,CASSREMRGLASYNEQFF,TGTGCCAGCAGCCGGGAAATGAGGGGACTAGCGAGTTACAATGAGCAGTTCTTC
TRBJ1-2,17,TRBV12-5,.,TRBD1,CASGLQSWDRATNGYTF,TGTGCTAGTGGTCTTCAATCTTGGGACAGGGCGACTAATGGCTACACCTTC
TRBJ1-4,15,TRBV5-1,.,.,CASRLIGQPNEKLFF,TGCGCCAGCAGGCTTATCGGACAGCCTAATGAAAAACTGTTTTTT
TRBJ2-4,15,TRBV6-1,.,.,CASRLGQGGRNIQYF,TGTGCCAGCAGGCTCGGGCAGGGGGGTAGAAACATTCAGTACTTC
TRBJ2-2,15,TRBV7-2,.,.,CASSFRRGNTGELFF,TGTGCCAGCAGCTTTCGGAGAGGGAACACCGGGGAGCTGTTTTTT
TRBJ2-7,15,TRBV9,.,TRBD1,CASSVDQGAISEQYF,TGTGCCAGCAGCGTAGACCAGGGGGCGATTAGCGAGCAGTACTTC
TRBJ1-5,13,TRBV29-1,few,TRBD1,CSVTTGPNQPQHF,TGCAGCGTAACGACAGGGCCCAATCAGCCCCAGCATTTT
TRBJ1-2,14,TRBV7-2,.,TRBD1,CASSPGQVNYGYTF,TGTGCCAGCAGCCCGGGACAGGTTAACTATGGCTACACCTTC
TRBJ1-1,13,TRBV29-1,.,TRBD1,CSPVRGPNTEAFF,TGCAGCCCGGTGAGGGGGCCGAACACTGAAGCTTTCTTT
TRBJ2-7,14,TRBV28,once,TRBD1,CASREGQGYDEQYF,TGTGCCAGCAGGGAGGGACAGGGGTACGACGAGCAGTACTTC
TRBJ1-2,13,TRBV7-9,.,.,CASSLMGASGYTF,TGTGCCAGCAGCTTAATGGGGGCGAGTGGCTACACCTTC
TRBJ1-1,12,TRBV6-6,.,.,CASSYYGGRAFF,TGTGCCAGCAGTTACTACGGGGGGAGAGCTTTCTTT
TRBJ1-6,13,TRBV10-3,.,.,CAISENRKEPLHF,TGTGCCATCAGTGAGAACCGAAAAGAGCCCCTCCACTTT
TRBJ1-2,13,TRBV6-5,.,.,CASRNRAYYGYTF,TGTGCCAGCAGGAACAGGGCCTACTATGGCTACACCTTC
TRBJ1-3,15,TRBV7-9,.,.,CASSLGQSSGNTIYF,TGTGCCAGCAGCTTAGGACAGAGCTCTGGAAACACCATATATTTT
TRBJ2-2,15,TRBV7-6,.,TRBD1,CASSYRGRSTGELFF,TGTGCCAGCAGCTACAGGGGGCGCAGCACCGGGGAGCTGTTTTTT
TRBJ2-2,13,TRBV2,.,TRBD1,CASRGQGAGELFF,TGTGCCAGCAGGGGACAGGGCGCCGGGGAGCTGTTTTTT
TRBJ2-6,15,TRBV18,few,TRBD1,CASSLTGPGANVLTF,TGTGCCAGCTCACTGACAGGGCCTGGGGCCAACGTCCTGACTTTC
TRBJ1-5,12,TRBV2,.,.,CASSNEEGRRHF,TGTGCCAGCAGTAATGAGGAGGGGAGGAGGCATTTT
TRBJ2-3,15,TRBV9,.,TRBD2,CASSVVGLGGDTQYF,TGTGCCAGCAGCGTAGTGGGACTAGGCGGAGATACGCAGTATTTT
TRBJ2-5,15,TRBV6-1,.,TRBD2,CASSEGGLAGQTQYF,TGTGCCAGCAGTGAAGGAGGACTAGCGGGCCAGACCCAGTACTTC
TRBJ2-2,13,TRBV28,.,.,CASSLRNTGELFF,TGTGCCAGCAGTTTACGGAACACCGGGGAGCTGTTTTTT
TRBJ2-7,17,TRBV18,.,TRBD2,CASSPELAGVYSYEQYF,TGTGCCAGCTCACCAGAACTAGCGGGAGTATATTCCTACGAGCAGTACTTC
TRBJ2-3,13,TRBV30,few,.,CARRGSGTDTQYF,TGTGCCAGGAGAGGGAGCGGCACAGATACGCAGTATTTT
TRBJ2-5,14,TRBV9,few,.,CASSARTVQETQYF,TGTGCCAGCAGCGCCAGGACAGTTCAAGAGACCCAGTACTTC
TRBJ1-1,16,TRBV7-8,.,TRBD1,CASSLDRGSGNTEAFF,TGTGCCAGCAGCCTGGACAGGGGATCGGGGAACACTGAAGCTTTCTTT
TRBJ2-7,15,TRBV11-2,.,TRBD1,CASSSRTGGPYEQYF,TGTGCCAGCAGCTCCAGGACAGGAGGTCCCTACGAGCAGTACTTC
TRBJ1-3,14,TRBV28,.,TRBD1,CASSITGVGNTIYF,TGTGCCAGCAGCATAACAGGGGTCGGAAACACCATATATTTT